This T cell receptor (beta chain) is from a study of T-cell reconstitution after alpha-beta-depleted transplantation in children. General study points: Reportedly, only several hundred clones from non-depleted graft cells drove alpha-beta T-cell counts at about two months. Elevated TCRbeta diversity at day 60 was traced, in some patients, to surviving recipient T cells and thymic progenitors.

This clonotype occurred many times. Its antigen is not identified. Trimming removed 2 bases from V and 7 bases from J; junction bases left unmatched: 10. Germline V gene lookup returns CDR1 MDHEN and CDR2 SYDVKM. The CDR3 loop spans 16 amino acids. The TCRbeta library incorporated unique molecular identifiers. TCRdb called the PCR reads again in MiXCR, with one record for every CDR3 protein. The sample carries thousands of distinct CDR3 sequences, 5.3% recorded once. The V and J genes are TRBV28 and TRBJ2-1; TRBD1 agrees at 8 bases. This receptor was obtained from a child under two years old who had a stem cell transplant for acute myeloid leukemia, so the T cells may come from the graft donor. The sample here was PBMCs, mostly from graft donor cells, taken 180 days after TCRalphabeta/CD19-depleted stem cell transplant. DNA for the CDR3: TGTGCCAGCAGTTTAAGAAGAGGACAGGGATTAAATGAGCAGTTCTTC. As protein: CASSLRRGQGLNEQFF.